These 27 T cell receptor beta chains originate from one sample sequenced in a study of cytomegalovirus exposure and HLA in healthy donors. Vbeta (60) and Jbeta (13) primers were used in the PCR. The data were produced by immunoSEQ multiplex PCR, yet TCRdb's version contains in-frame clones alone and is incomplete. The sample has some 99,000 clones; roughly two thirds are singletons. The sample taken for sequencing was PBMCs. The source is a man aged 35-49 years in good health and CMV-seronegative.

This rearrangement joins TRBV7-2 to TRBJ2-1; 7 bases align to TRBD2. CDR1 and CDR2 from the germline V gene are SGHTA and FQGNSA. The CDR3 is 15 residues long. The V gene end was trimmed by 1 base and the J gene end by 5 bases; junction bases not matched to a gene: 5. CDR3: CASSLVGLADNEQFF. In DNA form, the CDR3 reads TGTGCCAGCAGCTTAGTTGGGCTAGCGGACAATGAGCAGTTCTTC.

This chain links TRBV5-1 with TRBJ1-6, with D maybe TRBD1 (5 bases). The CDR3 has 14 amino acids. Germline V gives CDR1 SGHRS, CDR2 YFSETQ. The V end lost 0 bases, the J end lost 10 bases, and 11 bases lay between the germline ends. The CDR3 loop reads CASSLEGRRSPLHF. The DNA for the CDR3 is TGCGCCAGCAGCTTGGAGGGGCGAAGATCACCCCTCCACTTT.

This chain connects TRBV7-5 to TRBJ1-5. TRBV7-5 is assigned pseudogene status. This CDR3 has 24 residues. The chain's CDR3 is CARSKNARSAADCARRTSNQPQHF. In DNA form, the CDR3 reads TGTGCCAGAAGCAAGAACGCGAGATCGGCAGCCGATTGTGCGCGGCGTACTAGCAATCAGCCCCAGCATTTT.

The rearrangement uses TRBV4-2 and TRBJ2-7; possibly TRBD1 for D (6 bases). The CDR3 is 15 residues long. Germline CDR1 LGHNA, CDR2 YNFKEQ. The ends were cut back, 1 base at V and 0 bases at J, with 10 bases in the middle. The CDR3 DNA reads as TGTGCCAGCAGCCAAGTGACAGGCCTCTCCTACGAGCAGTACTTC. This gives the protein CASSQVTGLSYEQYF.

This rearrangement joins TRBV6-1 to TRBJ2-3, with D possibly being TRBD2 (5 bases). The CDR3 consists of 17 residues. The ends were cut back, 1 base at V and 4 bases at J, with 18 bases in the middle. Germline lookup yields CDR1 MNHNS and CDR2 SASEGT. The CDR3 nucleotides are TGTGCCAGCAGTGAAGGACACCTACATCACGGGGCAGATACGCAGTATTTT. This codes for CASSEGHLHHGADTQYF.

This clone has a handful of counts. J is TRBJ2-7 and V is TRBV9, with 13 bases identical to TRBD2. Germline V gives CDR1 SGDLS, CDR2 YYNGEE. The CDR3 totals 16 residues. J gave up 5 bases and V 1 base, and 6 bases lay outside the gene matches. CDR3 sequence: CASSVLLAGGPDEQYF. Here the CDR3 DNA reads TGTGCCAGCAGCGTATTACTAGCGGGGGGGCCGGACGAGCAGTACTTC. Combining the CDR3 with reference TRBV9 and TRBJ2-7 gives the whole variable domain DSGVTQTPKHLITATGQRVTLRCSPRSGDLSVYWYQQSLDQGLQFLIQYYNGEERAKGNILERFSAQQFPDLHSELNLSSLELGDSALYFCASSVLLAGGPDEQYFGPGTRLTVT.

V is TRBV5-5 and J is TRBJ1-1; 10 nucleotides match TRBD1. Germline V gives CDR1 SGHKS, CDR2 YYEKEE (reference sequence). V lost 5 bases to trimming and J lost 6 bases; unmatched junction nucleotides: 7. The CDR3 extends over 14 amino acids. CDR3 nucleotides: TGTGCCAGCAGTTTCAAGACAGGGGGCGCTGAAGCTTTCTTT. Translating it yields CASSFKTGGAEAFF.

The V gene is TRBV5-4, the J gene TRBJ2-5, with a possible D match to TRBD1 (5 bases). Germline V gene sequence: CDR1 SGHNT, CDR2 YYREEE (reference sequence). V shed 2 bases and J shed 5 bases, with 10 bases lying between them. The CDR3 spans 13 residues. The CDR3 loop is CASSFRGHETQYF. The DNA of the CDR3 is TGTGCCAGCAGCTTTAGGGGCCACGAGACCCAGTACTTC.

This chain connects TRBV9 to TRBJ1-1; D not resolved. V dropped 5 bases and J dropped 10 bases, with 15 bases sitting between them. Per germline, CDR1 SGDLS and CDR2 YYNGEE. The CDR3 runs to 12 residues. The CDR3 sequence: CASREAEGAAFF. As DNA, the CDR3 is TGTGCCAGCAGGGAAGCTGAGGGTGCAGCTTTCTTT.

This CDR3 reads CASSGTSRAGELFF. CDR3 in DNA: TGTGCCAGCAGTGGGACTAGCCGAGCCGGGGAGCTGTTTTTT. V usage is TRBV2 and J usage is TRBJ2-2, with 8 bases identical to TRBD2. The V segment lost 4 bases and the J segment 6 bases; nucleotides outside the gene matches: 4. The germline V gene has CDR1 SNHLY and CDR2 FYNNEI. The CDR3 has 14 residues. Based on the CDR3 plus reference TRBV2 and TRBJ2-2, the full variable domain is EPEVTQTPSHQVTQMGQEVILRCVPISNHLYFYWYRQILGQKVEFLVSFYNNEISEKSEIFDDQFSVERPDGSNFTLKIRSTKLEDSAMYFCASSGTSRAGELFFGEGSRLTVL.

The V gene is TRBV27, the J gene TRBJ2-7; weak D call: TRBD1 (5 bases). This CDR3 has 14 residues. V was trimmed by 3 bases and J by 1 base, leaving 10 bases between them. CDR1 is MNHEY and CDR2 is SMNVEV in the germline V gene (reference sequence). The CDR3 loop is CASSFWGQSYEQYF. Written as DNA, the CDR3 is TGTGCCAGCAGTTTCTGGGGCCAGTCCTACGAGCAGTACTTC.

The chain uses TRBV9 and TRBJ2-3; the D is unclear. The CDR3 totals 16 residues. Trimming removed 0 bases from V and 0 bases from J, with 11 bases in between. The germline V gene encodes CDR1 SGDLS and CDR2 YYNGEE. The CDR3 here is CASSVAHGSSTDTQYF. The CDR3, as DNA: TGTGCCAGCAGCGTAGCTCACGGGTCTAGCACAGATACGCAGTATTTT.

This chain connects TRBV28 to TRBJ2-7, with 7 bases fitting TRBD1. The CDR3 is 14 amino acids. V shed 8 bases and J 2 bases; nucleotides not matched to a gene: 9. The V gene's germline CDR1 is MDHEN and CDR2 SYDVKM. CDR3 loop: CASALLGGTYEQYF. As DNA, the CDR3 is TGTGCCAGCGCCCTGTTAGGGGGCACCTACGAGCAGTACTTC.

The chain uses TRBV7-2 and TRBJ2-5; D might be TRBD2 (7 bases). Germline values: CDR1 SGHTA, CDR2 FQGNSA. This CDR3 comprises 17 residues. Trimming removed 4 bases at V and 0 bases at J, with 18 bases between. Written as DNA, the CDR3 is TGTGCCAGCAGCTCAAGGCGGGGGCGCGCGTACCAAGAGACCCAGTACTTC. Translating gives CASSSRRGRAYQETQYF.

This chain links TRBV10-3 with TRBJ1-5; TRBD1 might be the D (5 bases). This CDR3 region has 13 residues. V lost 4 bases to trimming and J lost 6 bases, with 10 bases between them. Germline CDR1 and CDR2: ENHRY and SYGVKD. The CDR3 DNA reads TGTGCCATCAGTGGTCAGGGTGGTCAGCCCCAGCATTTT. Translated: CAISGQGGQPQHF.

The genes are TRBV7-2 and TRBJ2-7, with 11 bases matching TRBD1. The CDR3 runs 15 residues. In germline, CDR1 is SGHTA, CDR2 FQGNSA. V shed 5 bases, J shed 2 bases, and the junction held 5 bases outside the gene matches. This chain's CDR3 is CASSRGGQGAYEQYF. The DNA of the CDR3 is TGTGCCAGCAGCCGCGGGGGACAGGGGGCCTACGAGCAGTACTTC.

This clone was recorded only once. Other nucleotide sequences in the sample specify the same CDR3. V usage is TRBV7-8 and J usage is TRBJ2-7; 12 bases match TRBD2. The CDR3 has 15 residues. Losses at the gene ends were 5 bases for V and 3 bases for J; bases not matched to a gene: 5. Germline V CDR1 and CDR2: SGHVS, FQNEAQ. CDR3 region: CASSPRTSGDYEQYF. The DNA of the CDR3 is TGTGCCAGCAGCCCTCGGACTAGCGGGGACTACGAGCAGTACTTC.

This clone showed up many times. The chain joins TRBV2 to TRBJ1-3; TRBD1 agrees at 8 bases. The germline V gene has CDR1 SNHLY and CDR2 FYNNEI. The ends lost 4 bases at V and 7 bases at J; junction bases unmatched: 9. The CDR3 sequence is 15 residues long. DNA of the CDR3: TGTGCCAGCAGTGTCTTGGACAGGGCAAGGAACACCATATATTTT. Encoded protein: CASSVLDRARNTIYF.

The chain has TRBV25-1 and TRBJ2-3, with 8 bases fitting TRBD1. This CDR3 comprises 15 residues. Germline V gives CDR1 MGHDK, CDR2 SYGVNS. Losses at the gene ends were 0 bases for V and 6 bases for J; bases not matched to a gene: 5. In DNA form, the CDR3 reads TGTGCCAGCAGTGAATATGGGACAGGTTTGGATACGCAGTATTTT. It translates to CASSEYGTGLDTQYF.

The J gene is TRBJ2-5, the V gene TRBV4-1; D not certain. The CDR3 is 13 amino acids. With 6 bases removed from V and 1 base from J, the gap between germline ends came to 9 bases. The germline V gene encodes CDR1 MGHRA and CDR2 YSYEKL. CDR3 region: CASRDSFQETQYF. The CDR3 DNA sequence: TGCGCCAGCAGAGACTCATTCCAAGAGACCCAGTACTTC.

This chain uses TRBV5-1 with TRBJ1-1; TRBD1 might be the D (6 bases). This CDR3 region has 18 residues. Trimming removed 0 bases at V and 9 bases at J, with 27 bases between. Germline loops: CDR1 SGHRS, CDR2 YFSETQ. CDR3 bases: TGCGCCAGCAGCTTGGTTGTGAGGGAGAAGGACCGGGACACAAAAGCTTTCTTT. Protein: CASSLVVREKDRDTKAFF.

The count of this clone is one. The chain couples TRBV19 to TRBJ2-7; possible D gene TRBD1, 6 bases. Germline V CDR1 and CDR2: LNHDA, SQIVND (reference sequence). Trimming left V 3 bases short and J 3 bases short, with 9 bases between. The CDR3 sequence is 13 residues long. This CDR3 reads CASSIGTHYEQYF. CDR3 coding DNA: TGTGCCAGTAGTATCGGGACACACTACGAGCAGTACTTC. The full variable domain, rest sourced from reference TRBV19 and TRBJ2-7, is DGGITQSPKYLFRKEGQNVTLSCEQNLNHDAMYWYRQDPGQGLRLIYYSQIVNDFQKGDIAEGYSVSREKKESFPLTVTSAQKNPTAFYLCASSIGTHYEQYFGPGTRLTVT.

The V and J genes are TRBV9 and TRBJ2-7; 11 bases are shared with TRBD2. The germline V gene encodes CDR1 SGDLS and CDR2 YYNGEE. The CDR3 spans 17 residues. Trimming at V came to 2 bases and at J to 6 bases, leaving 13 bases not matched to a gene. DNA for the CDR3: TGTGCCAGCAGCGTCTTAGCGGGGGGGCTCACCGCCCGCGAGCAGTACTTC. Translated: CASSVLAGGLTAREQYF. The entire variable domain, with the rest obtained from reference TRBV9 and TRBJ2-7, is as follows: DSGVTQTPKHLITATGQRVTLRCSPRSGDLSVYWYQQSLDQGLQFLIQYYNGEERAKGNILERFSAQQFPDLHSELNLSSLELGDSALYFCASSVLAGGLTAREQYFGPGTRLTVT.

This chain connects TRBV25-1 to TRBJ1-1; D is unresolved. V was clipped by 8 bases and J by 4 bases, with 14 bases between them. CDR3 size: 13 residues. CDR1 is MGHDK, CDR2 SYGVNS, per germline. The CDR3 loop is CASRGSDGTEAFF. CDR3 nucleotide sequence: TGTGCCAGCCGAGGCAGCGACGGCACTGAAGCTTTCTTT.

The chain has TRBV6-6 and TRBJ1-2, with TRBD1 matching over 9 bases. The germline V gene encodes CDR1 MNHNY and CDR2 SVGAGI (reference sequence). The V and J ends lost 7 bases and 6 bases, in that order; junction bases with no gene match: 6. The CDR3 covers 13 residues. This CDR3 reads CASTPRTGDGYTF. CDR3 nucleotide sequence: TGTGCCAGCACCCCGCGGACAGGGGATGGCTACACCTTC.

The chain links TRBV2 to TRBJ1-5; the match to TRBD1 covers 11 bases. Germline CDR1 reads SNHLY; CDR2 reads FYNNEI. The CDR3 is 14 amino acids. The V gene end was trimmed by 7 bases and the J gene end by 5 bases; junction bases not matched to a gene: 4. The CDR3 nucleotides are TGTGCCAGCAAGGGACAGGGGGGATATCAGCCCCAGCATTTT. It encodes CASKGQGGYQPQHF.

This clone was seen a single time. The rearrangement joins TRBV29-1 to TRBJ2-7; the match to TRBD1 covers 12 bases. The CDR3 runs to 16 residues. The ends lost 6 bases at V and 5 bases at J; junction bases unmatched: 14. Germline V gene data show CDR1 as SQVTM and CDR2 as ANQGSEA. The CDR3 DNA reads as TGCAGCGTGACCGACCGGGACAGGGGGCGATTAGACGAGCAGTACTTC. Its translation: CSVTDRDRGRLDEQYF.